This TCR beta chain was observed in a study of HIV-infected patients and healthy controls. This clonotype qualifies as medium-sized. The size of this beta chain means little, since it is a stray read in a library made for alpha chains. Antiretroviral therapy had run roughly three months, about 14 weeks, before follow-up blood collection. All unsorted peripheral T cells were captured because whole blood was used without fractionation. Trimming shortened V by 4 bases and J by 2 bases, and 10 bases separated the two germline ends. Germline V gene sequence: CDR1 ENHRY, CDR2 SYGVKD. The CDR3 extends over 14 amino acids. Reverse transcription used about 500 ng RNA and constant-region primers for alpha and beta. Alpha and beta chain libraries were made separately by chain-specific third strand synthesis with multiplexing indices. Each cDNA molecule was barcoded, and a single primer pair amplified each chain. Each CDR3 protein gets one entry after TCRdb re-called the 5' RACE reads with MiXCR. The profile shows about 8,000 distinct CDR3 sequences, roughly 6.2% of them singletons.

The sample consisted of blood, taken during antiretroviral therapy. This receptor was identified in an adult with HIV infection. The chain uses TRBV10-3 and TRBJ2-3; D is unclear. The CDR3 reads CAISGQEYTDTQYF. CDR3 in DNA: TGTGCCATCAGTGGCCAGGAGTACACAGATACGCAGTATTTT.